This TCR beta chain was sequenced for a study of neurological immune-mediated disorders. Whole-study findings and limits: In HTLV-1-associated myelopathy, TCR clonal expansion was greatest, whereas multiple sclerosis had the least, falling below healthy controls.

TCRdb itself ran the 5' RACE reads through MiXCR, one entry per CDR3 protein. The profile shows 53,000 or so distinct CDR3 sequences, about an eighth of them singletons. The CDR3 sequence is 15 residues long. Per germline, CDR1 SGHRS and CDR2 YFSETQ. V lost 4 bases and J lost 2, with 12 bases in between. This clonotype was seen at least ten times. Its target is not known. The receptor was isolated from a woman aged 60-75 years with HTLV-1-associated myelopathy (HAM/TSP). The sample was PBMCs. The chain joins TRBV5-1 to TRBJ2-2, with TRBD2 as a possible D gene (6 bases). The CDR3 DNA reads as TGCGCCAGCAGCCCCGGGACTCCTAACACCGGGGAGCTGTTTTTT. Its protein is CASSPGTPNTGELFF.